Included here is one T cell receptor beta chain sequence, with context. The data are from a study of cytomegalovirus exposure and HLA in healthy donors. The PCR made use of 60 Vbeta and 13 Jbeta primers. Only in-frame clones appear in the TCRdb table, and some are missing; sequencing was by immunoSEQ multiplex PCR. The sample carries approximately 130,000 clones, about 85% recorded once. Sequencing was performed on PBMCs. The receptor's source is a woman between 25 and 40 years old in good health and CMV-seropositive.

The CDR3 protein is CAWSTGGQEQYF. CDR3 nucleotide sequence: TGTGCCTGGAGTACGGGGGGGCAGGAGCAGTACTTC. The chain recombines TRBV30 with TRBJ2-7, with 8 bases that match TRBD2. This CDR3 contains 12 residues. V shed 2 bases and J 7 bases; nucleotides not matched to a gene: 4. Per the germline V gene, CDR1 is GTSNPN and CDR2 is SVGIG (reference sequence).